A single sample is the source of the 3 T cell receptor beta chains below, sequenced in a study of beta chain features in type 1 diabetes. Of the isolated RNA, all was reverse transcribed, and so the sequenced material was expressed TCRB transcripts. Here immunoSEQ multiplex PCR was the method, and the copy in TCRdb shows in-frame clones only, minus some. The data hold 200,000 to 250,000 clones, with about 10% observed a single time. The specimen was naive CD4+ T cells from blood. The receptors were sampled from a young woman in good health.

The V and J genes are TRBV6-6 and TRBJ2-7, with no clear D. The CDR3 totals 13 residues. The germline V gene has CDR1 MNHNY and CDR2 SVGAGI (reference sequence). V gave up 2 bases and J gave up 5 bases, with 10 bases separating them. In DNA form, the CDR3 reads TGTGCCAGCAGTTACCCTGTAGTGAACGAGCAGTACTTC. Its protein is CASSYPVVNEQYF.

This clone was counted only a few times. The V call is TRBV7-9, the J call TRBJ1-1; perhaps TRBD1 as D (5 bases). The CDR3 is 14 amino acids. V was clipped by 5 bases and J by 5 bases, with 15 bases between them. Germline V gene lookup returns CDR1 SEHNR and CDR2 FQNEAQ (reference sequence). CDR3 nucleotides: TGTGCCAGCAGCACCCAGGGCCCTTTAACTGAAGCTTTCTTT. This gives the protein CASSTQGPLTEAFF.

This clone was seen a few times. The rearrangement links TRBV5-1 to TRBJ2-5; the D is unclear. From germline, CDR1 is SGHRS and CDR2 YFSETQ. Trimming took 0 bases from V and 5 from J, leaving 5 bases between them. The CDR3 is made up of 12 amino acids. The CDR3: CASSLDLETQYF. The CDR3 bases are TGCGCCAGCAGCTTGGATCTGGAGACCCAGTACTTC.